Reported below is one T cell receptor (beta chain). This sample stems from a study of T-cell reconstitution after alpha-beta-depleted transplantation in children. This CDR3 is 14 amino acids long. Trimming removed 2 bases at V and 3 bases at J, with 7 bases between. Germline-derived CDR1 and CDR2 are MNHEY and SVGAGI. TCRbeta library construction was performed incorporating unique molecular identifiers. TCRdb redid the calling of the PCR reads with MiXCR, one entry per CDR3 protein. The repertoire holds some 550,000 distinct CDR3 sequences, with approximately 16% as singletons. The TCR was taken from a human donor who donated a stem cell graft to a child with acute lymphoblastic leukemia. The V call is TRBV6-5, the J call TRBJ1-4; D gene unclear. This sample comprised PBMCs from the stem cell graft donor, obtained from the stem cell graft. CDR3 DNA sequence: TGTGCCAGCAGTTACGGTCGGTCTAATGAAAAACTGTTTTTT. As protein: CASSYGRSNEKLFF.